The source of this T cell receptor (beta chain) is a study of metastatic and nonmetastatic thyroid tumors. Turning to the study itself: Samples came from malignant and benign thyroid patients, and repertoires were compared across blood and tumor or nodule tissue.

A word on this clone: The target antigen is unknown.

The CDR3 has 17 amino acids. CDR1 and CDR2 (germline): SGHAT, FQDESV (reference sequence). Trimming stripped 0 bases from V and 2 bases from J, with 14 bases between. Through MiXCR, TCRdb re-clonotyped the PCR reads. In the table there are tens of thousands of clones, roughly a fifth of which are singletons. No treatment had been given to any patient before thyroid surgery. Study-level findings and limits: For both blood and tumor, malignant thyroid tumors reportedly showed significantly higher TCR beta diversity than benign nodules did.

This sequence originates from a male donor with papillary thyroid cancer or a benign thyroid nodule (not recorded which). Some clones in this sample may be carry-over from other donors' samples. Material: blood. The chain recombines TRBV11-1 with TRBJ1-3; possible D gene TRBD1, 5 bases. The CDR3 region has the DNA TGTGCCAGCAGCTTAGCGATGCAGGGATGCACTGGAAACACCATATATTTT. This gives the protein CASSLAMQGCTGNTIYF.